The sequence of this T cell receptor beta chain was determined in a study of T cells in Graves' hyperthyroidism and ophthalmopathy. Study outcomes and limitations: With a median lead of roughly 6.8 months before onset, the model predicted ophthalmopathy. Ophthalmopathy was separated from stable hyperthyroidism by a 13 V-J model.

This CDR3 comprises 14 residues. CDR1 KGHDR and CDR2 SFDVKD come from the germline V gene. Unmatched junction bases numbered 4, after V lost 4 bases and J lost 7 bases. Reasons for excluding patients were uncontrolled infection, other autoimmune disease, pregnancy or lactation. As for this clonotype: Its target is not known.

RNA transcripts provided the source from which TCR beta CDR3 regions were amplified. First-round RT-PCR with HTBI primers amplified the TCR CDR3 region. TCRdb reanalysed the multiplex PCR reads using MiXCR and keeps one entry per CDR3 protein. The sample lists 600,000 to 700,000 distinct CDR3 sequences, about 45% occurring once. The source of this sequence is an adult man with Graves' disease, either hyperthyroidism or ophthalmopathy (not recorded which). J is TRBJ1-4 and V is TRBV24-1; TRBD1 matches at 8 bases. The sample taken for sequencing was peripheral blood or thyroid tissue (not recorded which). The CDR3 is CATSDHGQGEKLFF. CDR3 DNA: TGTGCCACCAGTGACCACGGACAGGGTGAAAAACTGTTTTTT.